The clone carrying this TCR beta chain was seen a handful of times. Its antigen is still unknown. The source of the sample is a study of blood T cells in healthy people across ages. Study-wide results and limits: Long-lived donors exceeded aged donors in naive CD4+ cells and diversity.

Germline V gene data show CDR1 as MDHEN and CDR2 as SYDVKM. J gave up 6 bases and V 5 bases, and 11 bases lay outside the gene matches. This CDR3 is built from 15 residues. The draw of peripheral blood yielded ten milliliters from each donor. Primed by a sample-barcoded 5' primer and a J-beta primer mix, a second PCR proceeded for roughly 7 to 12 cycles. TCRdb recomputed calls from the 5' RACE reads with MiXCR, one row per CDR3 protein. The table shows about 720,000 distinct CDR3 sequences, with around 25% occurring only once. The data also belong to a second study, concerning T cells of mothers and their children.

This TCR derives from a boy between 10 and 17 years old in good health. The sequenced sample consisted of blood. The chain combines TRBV28 with TRBJ2-7; TRBD1 aligns across 9 bases. The chain's CDR3 is CASSPAPGQGSEQYF. CDR3 DNA: TGTGCCAGCAGTCCCGCTCCGGGACAGGGTAGCGAGCAGTACTTC. The full variable domain, rest sourced from reference TRBV28 and TRBJ2-7, is DVKVTQSSRYLVKRTGEKVFLECVQDMDHENMFWYRQDPGLGLRLIYFSYDVKMKEKGDIPEGYSVSREKKERFSLILESASTNQTSMYLCASSPAPGQGSEQYFGPGTRLTVT.